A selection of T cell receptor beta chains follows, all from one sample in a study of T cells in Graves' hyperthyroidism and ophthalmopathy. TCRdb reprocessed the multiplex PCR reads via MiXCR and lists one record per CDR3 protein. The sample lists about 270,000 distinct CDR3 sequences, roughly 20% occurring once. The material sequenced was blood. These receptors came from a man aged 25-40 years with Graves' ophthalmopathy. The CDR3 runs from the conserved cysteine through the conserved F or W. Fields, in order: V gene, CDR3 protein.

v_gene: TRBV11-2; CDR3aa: CASSPRTSGRTTDTQYF
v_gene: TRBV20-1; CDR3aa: CSARGFGPETRDEQFF
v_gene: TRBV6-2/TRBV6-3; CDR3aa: CASRKAGGPAGELFF
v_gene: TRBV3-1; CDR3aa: CASSQDYRGQPQHF
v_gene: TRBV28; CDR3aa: CASHRGTTEAFF
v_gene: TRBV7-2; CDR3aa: CASSGPDRNEKLFF
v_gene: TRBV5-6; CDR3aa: CASKNWGQGARTGELFF
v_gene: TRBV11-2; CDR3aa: CASSPPGDTQYF
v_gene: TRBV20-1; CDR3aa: CSARDRGLAKNIQYF
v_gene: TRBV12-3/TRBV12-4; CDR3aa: CASSPTGGAFTEAFF
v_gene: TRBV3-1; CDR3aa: CASSHTIDTQYF
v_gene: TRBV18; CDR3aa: CASSQDRNTEAFF
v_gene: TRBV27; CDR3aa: CASSYSPGSQETQYF
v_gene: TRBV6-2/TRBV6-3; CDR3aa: CASRIQNSPLHF
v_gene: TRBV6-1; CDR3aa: CASSERGTNTEAFF
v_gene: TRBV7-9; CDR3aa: CASSPGQGIYGYTF
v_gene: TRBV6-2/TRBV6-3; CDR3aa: CASSPPPGRGNTGELFF
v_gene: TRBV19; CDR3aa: CASSVRLAGAGVTGELFF
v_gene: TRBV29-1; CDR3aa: CSVGLGGETQYF
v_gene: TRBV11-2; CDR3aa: CASSLELAGGTDTQYF
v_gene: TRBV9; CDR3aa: CASSVGPGRNTGELFF
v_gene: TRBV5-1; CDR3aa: CASSLFGVSYEQFF
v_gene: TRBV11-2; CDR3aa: CASSRRDRLGAFF
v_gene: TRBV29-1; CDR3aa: CSVLYSGVYNEQYF